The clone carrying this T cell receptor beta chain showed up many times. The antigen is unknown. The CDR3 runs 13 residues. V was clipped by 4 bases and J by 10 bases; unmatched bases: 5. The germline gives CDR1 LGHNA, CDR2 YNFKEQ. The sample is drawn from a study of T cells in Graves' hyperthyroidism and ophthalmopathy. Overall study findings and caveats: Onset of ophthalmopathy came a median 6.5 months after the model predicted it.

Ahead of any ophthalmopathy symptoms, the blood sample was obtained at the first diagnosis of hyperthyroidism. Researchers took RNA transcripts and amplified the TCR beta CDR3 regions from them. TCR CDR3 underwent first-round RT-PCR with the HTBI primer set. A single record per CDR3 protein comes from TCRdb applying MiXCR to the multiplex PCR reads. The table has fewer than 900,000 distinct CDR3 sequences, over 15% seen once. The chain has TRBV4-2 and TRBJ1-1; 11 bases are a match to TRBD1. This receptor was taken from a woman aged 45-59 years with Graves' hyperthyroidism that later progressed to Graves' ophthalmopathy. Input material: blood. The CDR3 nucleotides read TGTGCCAGCAGCCCGGGACAGGGGGTTGTAGCTTTCTTT. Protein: CASSPGQGVVAFF.